A selection of T cell receptor beta chains follows, all from one sample in a study of T cell responses to AZD1222 COVID-19 vaccine. Some clones are missing from TCRdb's copy, which holds only in-frame ones; the method was immunoSEQ multiplex PCR. The sample gives about 85,000 clones, around nine tenths of which show up once; 3% is in the top ten. The specimen comprised peripheral blood, sampled on day 0 of AZD1222 vaccination. The receptor source for this set is an adult in good health. CDR3s include the opening cysteine and the closing phenylalanine or tryptophan.

V,CDR3
TRBV7-3,CASSPGAGSGNTIYF
TRBV7-9,CASRLWSEQSNTEAFF
TRBV19,CASTFRGNSPLHF
TRBV11-2,CASSPTGVTEAFF
TRBV6-4,CASSDGGGTEAFF
TRBV18,CASSPAEGLEAFF
TRBV12-3/TRBV12-4,CASSLTGGHEQYF
TRBV10-1,CASSEVDRAEQYF
TRBV6-5,CASRDELGTQYF
TRBV6-1,CASSEDGVPHEQYF
TRBV11-1,CASSRQENEKLFF
TRBV6-5,CASSYSPQGAPEAFF
TRBV11-2,CASSLEADTQYF
TRBV4-2,CASSQRTGGATNEKLFF
TRBV7-6,CASSSSLAGNEKLFF
TRBV28,CASSLPTEGNTIYF
TRBV19,CASKGQGAFSPLHF
TRBV5-1,CASRLAGGYEQYF
TRBV6-5,CASFRLGTEAFF
TRBV4-1,CASSQEDRDNQPQHF
TRBV4-1,CASSQGPFDTEAFF
TRBV18,CASSPGLAAKNIQYF
TRBV4-1,CASSRGQGATGELFF
TRBV6-5,CASSPKGFSPGEQYF
TRBV12-3/TRBV12-4,CASSAGRNQPQHF
TRBV2,CASRQDGTYGYTF
TRBV6-5,CASRGEDYGYTF
TRBV10-1,CASNTTGCGANVLTF
TRBV7-9,CASSLGDLQGNEQFF
TRBV15,CATSRDLVSGNPYEQYF
TRBV3-1/TRBV3-2,CASSQADRGRGYGYTF